Presented here are 21 T cell receptor beta chains from one specimen sequenced in a study of T cell clones after liver transplantation. Assay: immunoSEQ multiplex PCR; the TCRdb copy retains only in-frame clones and omits some. The table shows 45,000 or so clones, with about 86% occurring only once. The sample was CD4+ T cells from blood, taken 24 months after liver transplant. Receptors were obtained from a human patient who received a liver transplant. Part of the T cells may come from the graft donor.

The rearrangement links TRBV5-1 to TRBJ2-1, with 11 bases fitting TRBD2. This CDR3 has 15 residues. From germline, CDR1 is SGHRS and CDR2 YFSETQ. The V segment lost 3 bases and the J segment 8 bases; nucleotides outside the gene matches: 7. CDR3 nucleotides: TGCGCCAGCAGCTCTTTAGCGGGGGGGACGGATGAGCAGTTCTTC. Translation gives CASSSLAGGTDEQFF.

This clone was picked up one time. As DNA, the CDR3 is TGTGCCAGTAGTATGGGGCCTGGAGCTCCGGCCTCCTACGAGCAGTACTTC. It specifies CASSMGPGAPASYEQYF. The chain uses TRBV19 and TRBJ2-7; maybe TRBD1 (5 bases). The CDR3 totals 17 residues. Germline CDR1 and CDR2: LNHDA and SQIVND (reference sequence). Between the trimmed V and J ends, which lost 3 bases and 0 bases, there was a span of 18 bases.

The J gene is TRBJ2-5, the V gene TRBV7-2; D is ambiguous. The CDR3 loop spans 13 amino acids. V was trimmed by 0 bases and J by 2 bases, leaving 4 bases between them. Germline V CDR1 and CDR2: SGHTA, FQGNSA. The CDR3 here is CASSLARQETQYF. The CDR3 DNA is TGTGCCAGCAGCTTAGCCCGACAAGAGACCCAGTACTTC.

The V gene is TRBV7-8, the J gene TRBJ2-3; TRBD2 matches at 9 bases. The germline gives CDR1 SGHVS, CDR2 FQNEAQ. Trimming at V came to 5 bases and at J to 4 bases, leaving 10 bases not matched to a gene. This CDR3 is 16 amino acids long. In DNA, the CDR3 is TGTGCCAGCAGCCTGTTGGGCGGGAGGGTAGCAGATACGCAGTATTTT. It yields the protein CASSLLGGRVADTQYF.

CDR3 sequence: CATSSDRTGIPNTEAFF. CDR3 in DNA: TGTGCCACCAGCAGCGACAGAACAGGGATTCCCAACACTGAAGCTTTCTTT. V is TRBV15 and J is TRBJ1-1, with D possibly being TRBD1 (6 bases). Germline V lookup: CDR1 LNHNV, CDR2 YYDKDF (reference sequence). The CDR3 extends over 17 amino acids. V shed 3 bases and J shed 2 bases, with 19 bases lying between them.

The V call is TRBV25-1, the J call TRBJ1-1; D gene uncertain. Germline lookup yields CDR1 MGHDK and CDR2 SYGVNS. This CDR3 has 15 amino acids. V was cut by 2 bases and J by 3 bases, with 13 bases left in between. CDR3: CASSEVFPHDTEAFF. CDR3 DNA sequence: TGTGCCAGCAGTGAAGTATTCCCCCACGACACTGAAGCTTTCTTT.

The chain has TRBV19 and TRBJ1-2; 7 nucleotides agree with TRBD1. J was trimmed by 4 bases and V by 6 bases; bases with no gene match: 2. The CDR3 sequence is 12 residues long. Germline V gives CDR1 LNHDA, CDR2 SQIVND (reference sequence). DNA for the CDR3: TGTGCCAGTAGGGGACAGATCTATGGCTACACCTTC. It encodes CASRGQIYGYTF.

The chain uses TRBV18 and TRBJ1-1; 7 nucleotides line up with TRBD1. The V gene's germline CDR1 is KGHSH and CDR2 LQKENI. The CDR3 extends over 17 amino acids. Losses at the gene ends were 8 bases for V and 0 bases for J; bases not matched to a gene: 15. CDR3 DNA sequence: TGTGCCAGCCCCCCCCCGGGACAGTCGGTCCTGAACACTGAAGCTTTCTTT. Translation gives CASPPPGQSVLNTEAFF. Complete variable domain (other parts from reference TRBV18 and TRBJ1-1): NAGVMQNPRHLVRRRGQEARLRCSPMKGHSHVYWYRQLPEEGLKFMVYLQKENIIDESGMPKERFSAEFPKEGPSILRIQQVVRGDSAAYFCASPPPGQSVLNTEAFFGQGTRLTVV.

V and J are TRBV7-9 and TRBJ1-3, with a tentative D call TRBD1 (5 bases). The CDR3 has 17 residues. V lost 8 bases, J lost 0 bases, and 20 bases lay in between. Germline CDR1 and CDR2: SEHNR and FQNEAQ (reference sequence). Here the CDR3 DNA reads TGTGCCAGCGCACGCCCTCTTGGGGCTACCTCTGGAAACACCATATATTTT. It yields the protein CASARPLGATSGNTIYF.

This clone was seen more than once but under ten times. The CDR3 protein is CASSLDGGQPQHF. CDR3 DNA sequence: TGTGCCAGCAGCTTAGATGGGGGACAGCCCCAGCATTTT. J is TRBJ1-5 and V is TRBV7-9, with D tentatively TRBD1 (5 bases). The CDR3 is made up of 13 amino acids. The germline CDR1 and CDR2 sequences are SEHNR and FQNEAQ (reference sequence). V was cut by 1 base and J by 7 bases, with 8 bases left in between. The full variable domain, completed using reference TRBV7-9 and TRBJ1-5, is DTGVSQNPRHKITKRGQNVTFRCDPISEHNRLYWYRQTLGQGPEFLTYFQNEAQLEKSRLLSDRFSAERPKGSFSTLEIQRTEQGDSAMYLCASSLDGGQPQHFGDGTRLSIL.

The chain employs TRBV4-1 and TRBJ1-3, with D tentatively TRBD1 (6 bases). V lost 4 bases and J lost 1, with 14 bases in between. CDR1 and CDR2 (germline): MGHRA, YSYEKL. The CDR3 length is 16 residues. The CDR3 DNA reads as TGCGCCAGCAGCCTCTCTAGGGGGTTATCTGGAAACACCATATATTTT. As protein: CASSLSRGLSGNTIYF.

J is TRBJ1-3 and V is TRBV7-2, with 7 bases lining up with TRBD1. CDR1 is SGHTA, CDR2 FQGNSA, per germline. V lost 3 bases and J lost 0; bases outside the gene matches: 2. The CDR3 covers 15 residues. DNA for the CDR3: TGTGCCAGCAGCTTGGGACAGAACTCTGGAAACACCATATATTTT. It is translated as CASSLGQNSGNTIYF.

This clone was recorded only once. The V call is TRBV5-1, the J call TRBJ2-5; TRBD2 matches at 8 bases. The junction had 7 bases not matched to a gene; V was cut back by 4 bases and J by 5 bases. The CDR3 is 14 amino acids. Germline CDR1 is SGHRS and CDR2 is YFSETQ. CDR3 sequence reads: CASSTFSGDETQYF. CDR3 bases: TGCGCCAGCAGCACCTTTAGCGGGGATGAGACCCAGTACTTC.

V usage is TRBV30 and J usage is TRBJ1-1; 8 bases match TRBD1. The V and J ends lost 3 bases and 5 bases, in that order; junction bases with no gene match: 8. Germline V gene data show CDR1 as GTSNPN and CDR2 as SVGIG (reference sequence). The CDR3 consists of 14 residues. CDR3 bases: TGTGCCTGGAGAGCAGGGGGCCGACGGACTGAAGCTTTCTTT. This sequence encodes CAWRAGGRRTEAFF.

This rearrangement joins TRBV15 to TRBJ2-2; D is unclear. The CDR3 runs to 13 residues. Germline assignment: CDR1 LNHNV and CDR2 YYDKDF (reference sequence). V was clipped by 0 bases and J by 11 bases, with 10 bases between them. The CDR3 nucleotides read TGTGCCACCAGCAGAGATGGGCCTCAAGAGCTGTTTTTT. This translates into CATSRDGPQELFF.

This chain uses TRBV18 with TRBJ1-4, with 9 nucleotides matching TRBD1. Germline V lookup: CDR1 KGHSH, CDR2 LQKENI. The trim removed 6 bases at V and 8 bases at J, leaving 7 bases unmatched. CDR3 size: 14 residues. The chain's CDR3 is CASSPGTGYEKLFF. In nucleotides, the CDR3 is TGTGCCAGCTCGCCCGGGACAGGGTACGAAAAACTGTTTTTT. The full variable domain, its missing parts supplied by reference TRBV18 and TRBJ1-4, is NAGVMQNPRHLVRRRGQEARLRCSPMKGHSHVYWYRQLPEEGLKFMVYLQKENIIDESGMPKERFSAEFPKEGPSILRIQQVVRGDSAAYFCASSPGTGYEKLFFGSGTQLSVL.

This clone was recorded a few times. This chain connects TRBV6-1 to TRBJ1-3, with TRBD1 matching over 7 bases. CDR3 length: 15 residues. Germline CDR1 reads MNHNS; CDR2 reads SASEGT. V lost 2 bases, J lost 4 bases, and 5 bases stayed unmatched. CDR3 sequence: CASSEYRGLGNTIYF. The CDR3 DNA reads as TGTGCCAGCAGTGAATATAGGGGGCTCGGAAACACCATATATTTT.

V and J are TRBV19 and TRBJ1-5, with D hard to call. Germline V gene data show CDR1 as LNHDA and CDR2 as SQIVND (reference sequence). The V gene lost 3 bases and the J gene lost 1 base, with 10 bases spanning the gap. The CDR3 totals 15 residues. The CDR3 protein is CASSIEGLSNQPQHF. The DNA of the CDR3 is TGTGCCAGTAGTATTGAGGGTTTGAGCAATCAGCCCCAGCATTTT.

This clone turned up a few times. The J gene is TRBJ2-1, the V gene TRBV2, with 9 bases aligning to TRBD1. The trim removed 4 bases at V and 10 bases at J, leaving 8 bases unmatched. The germline CDR1 and CDR2 sequences are SNHLY and FYNNEI. The CDR3 has 14 residues. CDR3 protein: CASSGGQGVLEQFF. In DNA form, the CDR3 reads TGTGCCAGCAGTGGGGGACAGGGAGTTTTGGAGCAGTTCTTC.

V is TRBV7-3 and J is TRBJ2-7; possibly TRBD2 for D (6 bases). With 4 bases removed from V and 3 bases from J, the gap between germline ends came to 10 bases. The CDR3 totals 13 residues. Germline CDR1 reads SGHTA; CDR2 reads FQGTGA. Here the CDR3 reads CASSSSGGYEQYF. CDR3 nucleotides: TGTGCCAGCAGCTCCTCCGGGGGCTACGAGCAGTACTTC. Complete variable domain (other parts from reference TRBV7-3 and TRBJ2-7): GAGVSQTPSNKVTEKGKYVELRCDPISGHTALYWYRQSLGQGPEFLIYFQGTGAADDSGLPNDRFFAVRPEGSVSTLKIQRTERGDSAVYLCASSSSGGYEQYFGPGTRLTVT.

The sample holds a few counts of this clone. V usage is TRBV11-2 and J usage is TRBJ2-1; 8 nucleotides agree with TRBD2. The V gene's germline CDR1 is SGHAT and CDR2 FQNNGV. The length of the CDR3 is 14 residues. The trim removed 5 bases at V and 8 bases at J, leaving 8 bases unmatched. CDR3 bases: TGTGCCAGCAGCCTACGGACTAGCCGGGATGAGCAGTTCTTC. Residues: CASSLRTSRDEQFF.